The next 21 T cell receptor beta chains were all read from a single sample in a study of OX40 agonist ivuxolimab in advanced cancers. The method was immunoSEQ multiplex PCR; TCRdb's version includes in-frame clones alone and lacks a portion of them. The sample records approximately 77,000 clones, around 90% being singletons. The sample in question was CD4+ or CD8+ T cells sorted from blood, obtained in a trial of the OX40 agonist ivuxolimab. The receptors were gathered from an adult with an advanced solid tumor such as melanoma, head and neck, liver or kidney cancer.

The rearrangement links TRBV28 to TRBJ2-1; D might be TRBD1 or TRBD2, each matching 6 bases. Germline loops: CDR1 MDHEN, CDR2 SYDVKM. V lost 7 bases and J 0 bases, leaving 13 bases between the germline ends. The CDR3 length is 15 residues. The CDR3 here is CASNLGGSSYNEQFF. CDR3 sequence (DNA): TGTGCCAGCAACTTAGGGGGGAGCTCCTACAATGAGCAGTTCTTC.

This clone has only one observation. The rearrangement joins TRBV5-4 to TRBJ2-5, with TRBD1 matching 7 bases. With V trimmed by 4 bases and J by 4 bases, 7 bases remained unmatched. Germline V gene data show CDR1 as SGHNT and CDR2 as YYREEE (reference sequence). This CDR3 has 14 amino acids. The CDR3 DNA follows: TGTGCCAGCAGCATGGGCGACAGGGTAGAGACCCAGTACTTC. Protein: CASSMGDRVETQYF.

The chain couples TRBV10-3 to TRBJ2-3, with 11 nucleotides matching TRBD2. V shed 4 bases, J shed 4 bases, and the junction held 4 bases outside the gene matches. CDR3 length equals 15 residues. Germline lookup yields CDR1 ENHRY and CDR2 SYGVKD. CDR3 amino acids: CAISGASGRPDTQYF. CDR3 in DNA: TGTGCCATCAGTGGGGCTAGCGGGAGGCCAGATACGCAGTATTTT.

This chain links TRBV7-3 with TRBJ2-1; tentatively, D is TRBD2 (7 bases). This CDR3 spans 14 amino acids. Trimming cost V 4 bases and J 8 bases, with 15 bases left between them. Germline CDR1 SGHTA, CDR2 FQGTGA. Here the CDR3 DNA reads TGTGCCAGCAGCTCAACCCGGGGGGCTGATGAGCAGTTCTTC. As protein: CASSSTRGADEQFF. Full variable domain (rest looked up from reference TRBV7-3 and TRBJ2-1): GAGVSQTPSNKVTEKGKYVELRCDPISGHTALYWYRQSLGQGPEFLIYFQGTGAADDSGLPNDRFFAVRPEGSVSTLKIQRTERGDSAVYLCASSSTRGADEQFFGPGTRLTVL.

This clone came up once. The chain uses TRBV6-1 and TRBJ2-7, with a possible D match to TRBD2 (5 bases). Trimming shortened V by 7 bases and J by 2 bases, and 9 bases separated the two germline ends. CDR1 and CDR2 from the germline V gene are MNHNS and SASEGT. This CDR3 region has 12 residues. Here the CDR3 reads CASTQEAYEQYF. The CDR3 DNA is TGTGCCAGCACGCAGGAGGCCTACGAGCAGTACTTC.

This rearrangement joins TRBV7-9 to TRBJ2-7, with 7 bases aligning to TRBD1. CDR3 size: 12 residues. Per the germline V gene, CDR1 is SEHNR and CDR2 is FQNEAQ (reference sequence). V shed 8 bases, J shed 3 bases, and the junction held 4 bases outside the gene matches. The CDR3 loop reads CASGRDSYEQYF. The CDR3 coding sequence is TGTGCCAGCGGCCGGGACAGCTACGAGCAGTACTTC.

J is TRBJ1-2 and V is TRBV19; no clear D gene. Germline lookup yields CDR1 LNHDA and CDR2 SQIVND (reference sequence). CDR3 length equals 12 residues. V was cut by 4 bases and J by 1 base, with 4 bases left in between. CDR3 residues: CASSRLNYGYTF. The CDR3 coding sequence is TGTGCCAGTAGTAGACTTAACTATGGCTACACCTTC.

The genes are TRBV25-1 and TRBJ2-3, with D perhaps matching TRBD2 (5 bases). Looked up from germline, CDR1 is MGHDK and CDR2 is SYGVNS. V lost 2 bases and J lost 1, with 7 bases in between. The length of the CDR3 is 14 residues. The CDR3 coding sequence is TGTGCCAGCAGTGAAGTGGGAGGCACAGATACGCAGTATTTT. Its translation is CASSEVGGTDTQYF.

The chain carries TRBV7-2 and TRBJ2-1; D uncertain. CDR3 length: 13 residues. In germline, CDR1 is SGHTA, CDR2 FQGNSA. V lost 5 bases and J 10 bases, leaving 15 bases between the germline ends. In nucleotides, the CDR3 is TGTGCCAGCAGCCCGTCAAGAGGCGGAGAGCAGTTCTTC. It translates to CASSPSRGGEQFF.

This chain connects TRBV7-2 to TRBJ2-5; 9 bases fit TRBD1. After removal of 5 bases from V and 4 bases from J, the junction contained 8 bases not matched to a gene. The CDR3 runs to 15 residues. CDR1 is SGHTA and CDR2 is FQGNSA in the germline V gene. CDR3 sequence: CASSRKGQGLETQYF. In nucleotides, the CDR3 is TGTGCCAGCAGCCGTAAGGGACAGGGCCTAGAGACCCAGTACTTC.

The genes are TRBV5-8 and TRBJ1-3, with D unresolved. CDR1 is SGHTS and CDR2 is YDEGEE in the germline V gene. Trimming took 4 bases from V and 7 from J, leaving 6 bases between them. There are 11 residues in the CDR3. CDR3 bases: TGTGCCAGCAGCCTGGTGAACACCATATATTTT. Its protein product is CASSLVNTIYF.

The rearrangement joins TRBV5-1 to TRBJ2-1, with D possibly being TRBD1 or TRBD2 (5 bases each). Germline assignment: CDR1 SGHRS and CDR2 YFSETQ. The ends were cut back, 0 bases at V and 6 bases at J, with 16 bases in the middle. This CDR3 has 16 residues. The CDR3 sequence is CASSLDLADGTNEQFF. CDR3 DNA: TGCGCCAGCAGCTTGGACCTAGCCGACGGGACCAATGAGCAGTTCTTC.

The chain is built from TRBV11-2 and TRBJ2-3, with a tentative D call TRBD2 (5 bases). CDR3 size: 16 residues. The germline gives CDR1 SGHAT, CDR2 FQNNGV. V lost 1 base and J lost 5, with 16 bases in between. In nucleotides, the CDR3 is TGTGCCAGCAGCTTAGGGACTTCCACCGGGTTAGATACGCAGTATTTT. It yields the protein CASSLGTSTGLDTQYF. The full variable domain, with the rest looked up from reference TRBV11-2 and TRBJ2-3, is EAGVAQSPRYKIIEKRQSVAFWCNPISGHATLYWYQQILGQGPKLLIQFQNNGVVDDSQLPKDRFSAERLKGVDSTLKIQPAKLEDSAVYLCASSLGTSTGLDTQYFGPGTRLTVL.

The chain recombines TRBV11-3 with TRBJ2-1, with 10 bases fitting TRBD2. This CDR3 contains 15 residues. J lost 7 bases, V lost 5 bases, and 8 bases had no gene match. Per germline, CDR1 SGHNT and CDR2 YENEEA. The CDR3 DNA follows: TGTGCCAGCAGCCAAACGGGACTAGCGTTAAATGAGCAGTTCTTC. It translates to CASSQTGLALNEQFF.

The chain recombines TRBV11-2 with TRBJ2-3; D unresolved. Looked up from germline, CDR1 is SGHAT and CDR2 is FQNNGV. V lost 1 base and J 2 bases, leaving 7 bases between the germline ends. This CDR3 is built from 14 residues. This CDR3 reads CASSLVGPTDTQYF. CDR3 coding DNA: TGTGCCAGCAGCTTAGTCGGCCCCACAGATACGCAGTATTTT.

V and J are TRBV7-2 and TRBJ2-7; D gene uncertain. The CDR3 covers 13 residues. The germline gives CDR1 SGHTA, CDR2 FQGNSA. Trimming took 0 bases from V and 1 from J, leaving 4 bases between them. CDR3 nucleotides: TGTGCCAGCAGCTTAGCTGGGTCCTACGAGCAGTACTTC. Translation: CASSLAGSYEQYF. Supplemented by reference TRBV7-2 and TRBJ2-7, the full variable domain reads GAGVSQSPSNKVTEKGKDVELRCDPISGHTALYWYRQSLGQGLEFLIYFQGNSAPDKSGLPSDRFSAERTGGSVSTLTIQRTQQEDSAVYLCASSLAGSYEQYFGPGTRLTVT.

V usage is TRBV5-6 and J usage is TRBJ2-2, with 11 bases identical to TRBD1. The V segment lost 4 bases and the J segment 6 bases; nucleotides outside the gene matches: 11. The length of the CDR3 is 17 residues. Per germline, CDR1 SGHDT and CDR2 YYEEEE. The chain's CDR3 is CASSPWDRGSVAGELFF. The CDR3 region has the DNA TGTGCCAGCAGCCCTTGGGACAGGGGGTCGGTGGCCGGGGAGCTGTTTTTT. The full variable domain, in which reference TRBV5-6 and TRBJ2-2 provide the parts outside the CDR3, is DAGVTQSPTHLIKTRGQQVTLRCSPKSGHDTVSWYQQALGQGPQFIFQYYEEEERQRGNFPDRFSGHQFPNYSSELNVNALLLGDSALYLCASSPWDRGSVAGELFFGEGSRLTVL.

The chain employs TRBV11-2 and TRBJ1-1; D gene ambiguous. Deletions cut 5 bases from V and 1 base from J, with 11 bases between. The CDR3 length is 14 residues. In germline, CDR1 is SGHAT, CDR2 FQNNGV. CDR3 residues: CASSTETPNTEAFF. CDR3 sequence (DNA): TGTGCCAGCAGCACAGAAACACCGAACACTGAAGCTTTCTTT. Full variable domain (outside the CDR3, taken from reference TRBV11-2 and TRBJ1-1): EAGVAQSPRYKIIEKRQSVAFWCNPISGHATLYWYQQILGQGPKLLIQFQNNGVVDDSQLPKDRFSAERLKGVDSTLKIQPAKLEDSAVYLCASSTETPNTEAFFGQGTRLTVV.

The rearrangement links TRBV9 to TRBJ2-1; no reliable D call. V lost 0 bases, J lost 6 bases, and 13 bases lay in between. The CDR3 extends over 15 amino acids. CDR1 is SGDLS and CDR2 is YYNGEE in the germline V gene. CDR3 amino acids: CASSVGASYGNEQFF. In nucleotides, the CDR3 is TGTGCCAGCAGCGTAGGAGCCTCTTATGGCAATGAGCAGTTCTTC.

The genes are TRBV11-2 and TRBJ1-1; the match to TRBD1 covers 7 bases. From germline, CDR1 is SGHAT and CDR2 FQNNGV. V lost 6 bases to trimming and J lost 4 bases; unmatched junction nucleotides: 5. This CDR3 has 13 amino acids. The CDR3 nucleotides read TGTGCCAGCAGACCAGGGGGAAGCACTGAAGCTTTCTTT. Translation: CASRPGGSTEAFF.

This clone showed up just once. The chain couples TRBV5-5 to TRBJ1-5, with 8 bases identical to TRBD1. Trimming removed 0 bases from V and 6 bases from J; junction bases left unmatched: 5. In germline, CDR1 is SGHKS, CDR2 YYEKEE (reference sequence). The CDR3 runs to 15 residues. The CDR3 coding sequence is TGTGCCAGCAGCTTGGGGACAGGGATTCTTCAGCCCCAGCATTTT. Residues: CASSLGTGILQPQHF.